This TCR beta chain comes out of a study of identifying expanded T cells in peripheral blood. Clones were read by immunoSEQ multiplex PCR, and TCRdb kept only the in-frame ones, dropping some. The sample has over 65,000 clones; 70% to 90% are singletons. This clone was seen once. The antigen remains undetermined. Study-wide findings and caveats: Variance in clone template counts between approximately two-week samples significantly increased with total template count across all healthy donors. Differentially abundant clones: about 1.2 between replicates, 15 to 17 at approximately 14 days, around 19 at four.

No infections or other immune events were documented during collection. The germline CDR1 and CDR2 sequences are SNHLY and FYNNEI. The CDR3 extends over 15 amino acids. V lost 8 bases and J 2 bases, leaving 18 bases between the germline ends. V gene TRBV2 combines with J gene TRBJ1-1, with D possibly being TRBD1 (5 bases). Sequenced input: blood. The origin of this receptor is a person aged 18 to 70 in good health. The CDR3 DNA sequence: TGTGCCAGCTGGGAAGACAGAACTTTTAACACTGAAGCTTTCTTT. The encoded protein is CASWEDRTFNTEAFF.